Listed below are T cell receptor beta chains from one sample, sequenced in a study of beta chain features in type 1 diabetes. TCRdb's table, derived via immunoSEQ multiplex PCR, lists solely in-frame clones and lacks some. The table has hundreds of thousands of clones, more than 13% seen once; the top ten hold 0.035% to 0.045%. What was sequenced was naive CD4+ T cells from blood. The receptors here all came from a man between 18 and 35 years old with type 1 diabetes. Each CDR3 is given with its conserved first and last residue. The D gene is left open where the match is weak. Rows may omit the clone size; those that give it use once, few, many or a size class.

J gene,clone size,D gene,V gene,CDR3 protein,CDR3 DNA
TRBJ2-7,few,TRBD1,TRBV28,CASTLGTEPYEQYF,TGTGCCAGCACCCTGGGGACAGAGCCCTACGAGCAGTACTTC
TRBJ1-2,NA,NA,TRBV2,CASINDAGDYGYTF,TGTGCCAGCATCAACGACGCAGGGGACTATGGCTACACCTTC
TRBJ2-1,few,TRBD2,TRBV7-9,CASSLDWTSGSYEQFF,TGTGCCAGCAGCTTAGATTGGACTAGCGGGAGCTACGAGCAGTTCTTC
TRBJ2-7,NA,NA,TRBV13,CASSPRISGRYEQYF,TGTGCCAGCAGCCCGCGTATATCGGGGCGCTACGAGCAGTACTTC
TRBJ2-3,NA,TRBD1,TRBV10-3,CAISGGRTGGTDTQYF,TGTGCCATCAGTGGGGGGCGGACAGGGGGCACAGATACGCAGTATTTT
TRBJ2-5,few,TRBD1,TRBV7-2,CASSQRQGRETQYF,TGTGCCAGCAGCCAACGACAGGGACGGGAGACCCAGTACTTC
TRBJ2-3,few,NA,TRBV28,CASSPHPESDTQYF,TGTGCCAGCAGTCCCCACCCAGAATCAGATACGCAGTATTTT
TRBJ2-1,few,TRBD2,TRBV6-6,CASSYGLVVAYNEQFF,TGTGCCAGCAGTTACGGACTAGTCGTCGCCTACAATGAGCAGTTCTTC
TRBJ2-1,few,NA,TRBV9,CASSVAPLRDNEQFF,TGTGCCAGCAGCGTAGCCCCCCTCCGGGACAATGAGCAGTTCTTC
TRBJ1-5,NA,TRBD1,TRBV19,CASSSDRVQPQHF,TGTGCCAGTAGTTCCGACAGGGTTCAGCCCCAGCATTTT
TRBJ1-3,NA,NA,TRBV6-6,CASSYSWGTTGNTIYF,TGTGCCAGCAGTTACTCTTGGGGGACCACTGGAAACACCATATATTTT
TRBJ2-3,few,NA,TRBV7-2,CAGRDDVRDTQYF,TGTGCCGGAAGGGACGATGTGAGAGATACGCAGTATTTT
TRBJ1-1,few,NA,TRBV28,CASTSTEAFF,TGTGCCAGCACTAGCACTGAAGCTTTCTTT
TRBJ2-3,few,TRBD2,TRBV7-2,CASSFRGAGAFTDTQYF,TGTGCCAGCAGCTTTAGAGGAGCGGGGGCATTTACAGATACGCAGTATTTT
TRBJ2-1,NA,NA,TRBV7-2,CASSFTGNNEQFF,TGTGCCAGCAGCTTTACAGGAAACAATGAGCAGTTCTTC
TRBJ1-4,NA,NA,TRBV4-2,CASSQDRRRNNEKLFF,TGTGCCAGCAGCCAAGATAGGAGGCGTAATAATGAAAAACTGTTTTTT
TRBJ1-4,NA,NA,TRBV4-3,CASSPRRTSLGANEKLFF,TGCGCCAGCAGCCCCCGACGGACGTCGCTCGGGGCTAATGAAAAACTGTTTTTT